Following are 9 T cell receptor beta chains from one sample sequenced in a study of long-term antiretroviral therapy in people with HIV. It was version v3.0 of the immunoSEQ assay that was run at survey level. Some clones are missing from TCRdb's copy, which holds only in-frame ones; the method was immunoSEQ multiplex PCR. The sample includes 25,000 to 30,000 clones, 85% to 90% seen only once; the top ten take about 3.6%. Here the sequenced sample was unsorted PBMCs, taken 1.8 years after starting antiretroviral therapy. Source of these receptors: a woman in her late teens or twenties with HIV.

CDR3 region: CASSTGLAGSYEQYF. In DNA form, the CDR3 reads TGTGCCAGTAGTACCGGGCTAGCGGGAAGCTACGAGCAGTACTTC. This rearrangement joins TRBV19 to TRBJ2-7; 9 nucleotides match TRBD2. V shed 4 bases, J shed 3 bases, and the junction held 7 bases outside the gene matches. The CDR3 has 15 residues. Germline values: CDR1 LNHDA, CDR2 SQIVND (reference sequence).

The chain is built from TRBV7-6 and TRBJ2-5; D is possibly TRBD1 (5 bases). The V gene's germline CDR1 is SGHVS and CDR2 FNYEAQ. The CDR3 extends over 15 amino acids. V lost 0 bases to trimming and J lost 5 bases, with 13 bases between them. The CDR3 spells CASSLAGDRRETQYF. For the CDR3, the DNA is TGTGCCAGCAGCTTAGCAGGGGATCGCCGGGAGACCCAGTACTTC.

This clone was counted a single time. This sequence joins TRBV27 and TRBJ2-1; a weak D match, TRBD2 (6 bases). Trimming removed 3 bases at V and 0 bases at J, with 12 bases between. Germline-derived CDR1 and CDR2 are MNHEY and SMNVEV (reference sequence). The CDR3 is 16 amino acids. The CDR3 sequence: CASSLYGGSSYNEQFF. CDR3 nucleotides: TGTGCCAGCAGTTTGTATGGGGGGAGCTCCTACAATGAGCAGTTCTTC.

J is TRBJ2-7 and V is TRBV6-5, with D tentatively TRBD1 (5 bases). The germline V and J ends were trimmed by 5 bases and 8 bases, with 10 bases remaining between them. Germline V lookup: CDR1 MNHEY, CDR2 SVGAGI. This CDR3 region has 11 residues. The CDR3 loop reads CASSAGLQQYF. The CDR3 bases are TGTGCCAGCAGTGCAGGGTTGCAGCAGTACTTC.

This clone was seen a single time. The DNA of the CDR3 is TGTGCCAGCAGCGTAGGGTCCGGGGGAGGGGGCTCTGGAAACACCATATATTTT. Translating it yields CASSVGSGGGGSGNTIYF. The chain joins TRBV9 to TRBJ1-3, with D perhaps matching TRBD1 (6 bases). The V end was cut by 0 bases, the J end by 0 bases, with 16 bases between. CDR1 and CDR2 (germline): SGDLS, YYNGEE. CDR3 length: 18 residues.

The chain carries TRBV5-1 and TRBJ1-2, with D possibly matching TRBD1 (5 bases). From germline, CDR1 is SGHRS and CDR2 YFSETQ. The ends were cut back, 2 bases at V and 5 bases at J, with 16 bases in the middle. The CDR3 runs 15 residues. CDR3 loop: CASSFLPGPSYGYTF. The CDR3 bases are TGCGCCAGCAGCTTTTTACCGGGACCTTCTTATGGCTACACCTTC.

The V call is TRBV14, the J call TRBJ2-3; 10 positions agree with TRBD2. Germline CDR1 SGHDN, CDR2 FVKESK. The CDR3 contains 14 residues. The ends lost 5 bases at V and 8 bases at J; junction bases unmatched: 7. The CDR3 region is CASSRAGGPGTQYF. CDR3 DNA: TGTGCCAGCAGCAGAGCGGGAGGGCCCGGTACGCAGTATTTT.

CDR3 residues: CASSISARGRTYEQYF. In DNA, the CDR3 is TGTGCCAGTAGTATTTCCGCCAGAGGTAGGACCTACGAGCAGTACTTC. This rearrangement joins TRBV19 to TRBJ2-7; D unclear. Trimming took 3 bases from V and 2 from J, leaving 17 bases between them. The CDR3 is 16 residues long. Germline lookup yields CDR1 LNHDA and CDR2 SQIVND (reference sequence).

The rearrangement uses TRBV7-2 and TRBJ2-3; the match to TRBD2 covers 9 bases. The ends lost 2 bases at V and 4 bases at J; junction bases unmatched: 4. Germline CDR1 and CDR2: SGHTA and FQGNSA. The length of the CDR3 is 15 residues. CDR3 nucleotides: TGTGCCAGCAGCTTATCTGGCGGGAGGGCAGATACGCAGTATTTT. It encodes CASSLSGGRADTQYF.